This T cell receptor beta chain was recorded in a study of blood T cell repertoires in COVID-19. As originally analysed: Reference gene primer amplification yielded estimated nucleated cell counts. Assay: immunoSEQ multiplex PCR; the TCRdb copy retains only in-frame clones and omits some. For V, J and clone size, that table is used; D and trimming come from the DNA. The table includes around 400,000 clones, less than 90% detected once. CDR3 size: 18 residues. Germline values: CDR1 MGHRA, CDR2 YSYEKL. J lost 0 bases, V lost 3 bases, and 7 bases had no gene match. The sample holds a few counts of this clone.

This TCR was recovered from a woman between 45 and 65 years old who had recovered from COVID-19. The gene calls are TRBV4-1 and TRBJ1-4, with 10 bases aligning to TRBD1. Sequencing was performed on PBMCs or T cells enriched from blood (not recorded which). In DNA form, the CDR3 reads TGCGCCAGCAGCCAGAGGAGGACAGGGGGGGCAACTAATGAAAAACTGTTTTTT. As protein: CASSQRRTGGATNEKLFF.